The T cell receptor (beta chain) under discussion was sequenced for a study of OX40 agonist ivuxolimab in advanced cancers. Whole-study context: Head and neck, renal cell, melanoma or hepatocellular carcinoma were the cancers that dose-escalation patients had.

Profiling relied on immunoSEQ multiplex PCR, and the TCRdb table lists in-frame clones only, not all of them. The sample comprises tens of thousands of clones, approximately 80% of which are singletons, and 30% to 35% rests with the top ten. This CDR3 spans 15 amino acids. V gave up 0 bases and J gave up 2 bases; unmatched junction bases: 2. Germline values: CDR1 SGDLS, CDR2 YYNGEE. The study's findings and limits: Antigen targets of the expanded peripheral T cells went undetermined. At doses 0.1 to 3.0 mg/kg, CD4+ and CD8+ clones expanded. Partial responders at 0.1-3.0 mg/kg showed near-lowest clonal expansion.

Comment on this clone: Its specificity is unknown.

The chain carries TRBV9 and TRBJ2-1; 7 bases fit TRBD1. The material was CD4+ or CD8+ T cells sorted from blood, obtained in a trial of the OX40 agonist ivuxolimab. This TCR was recovered from an adult with an advanced solid tumor such as melanoma, head and neck, liver or kidney cancer. The CDR3 reads CASSVEQGTYNEQFF. For the CDR3, the DNA is TGTGCCAGCAGCGTAGAACAGGGGACCTACAATGAGCAGTTCTTC. Combining the CDR3 with reference TRBV9 and TRBJ2-1 gives the whole variable domain DSGVTQTPKHLITATGQRVTLRCSPRSGDLSVYWYQQSLDQGLQFLIQYYNGEERAKGNILERFSAQQFPDLHSELNLSSLELGDSALYFCASSVEQGTYNEQFFGPGTRLTVL.